This is a list of T cell receptor beta chains from one sample in a study of cytomegalovirus exposure and HLA in healthy donors. The repertoire was sequenced with immunoSEQ multiplex PCR; TCRdb's copy has only in-frame clones and lacks some. Altogether some 190,000 clones are present, over 65% being singletons, with the ten largest covering approximately 1.4%. Sequencing used PBMCs. These receptors originate from a young man in good health and CMV-seronegative. CDR3s leave out the opening cysteine and the closing phenylalanine or tryptophan. Fields, in order: D gene, clone size, J gene, V gene, CDR3 protein. A D gene is named only where the DNA matches it firmly. A clone size is listed for some rows: how often the clone was seen (once, few, many), or a class if it is expanded.

NA	NA	TRBJ2-2	TRBV27	ASSPDVPGGGTGELF
NA	NA	TRBJ2-7	TRBV7-2	ASSLTQAGLTYEQY
NA	NA	TRBJ1-1	TRBV30	AWSVSGPEAF
TRBD1	NA	TRBJ2-5	TRBV30	ACIDRGVTFLSQETQY
TRBD2	few	TRBJ2-5	TRBV9	ASSVEKGIAGAETQY
TRBD1	NA	TRBJ2-7	TRBV12-5	ASGTPADRDPYEQY
TRBD2	NA	TRBJ2-3	TRBV5-1	ASSLVSGGRTDTQY
NA	once	TRBJ2-4	TRBV27	ASSLITGSAKSIQY
TRBD1	NA	TRBJ2-7	TRBV12-5	ASGMGDSRYEQY
NA	NA	TRBJ1-1	TRBV19	ASSIVKGGLMNTEAF
NA	once	TRBJ1-4	TRBV5-1	ASSRLGQINEKLF
NA	NA	TRBJ2-1	TRBV10-3	AISVEVAANEQF
TRBD1	NA	TRBJ2-7	TRBV6-6	ASSYSAGGSYEQY
TRBD2	NA	TRBJ2-5	TRBV30	AWSKGSGIETQY
TRBD2	NA	TRBJ2-7	TRBV28	ASSPERGQGWNEQY
TRBD1	once	TRBJ2-7	TRBV27	ASSHDRAHEQY
NA	NA	TRBJ2-7	TRBV6-5	ASIDRSYEQY
TRBD1	once	TRBJ2-3	TRBV5-8	ASSLGRSGQGIRDTQY
TRBD1	few	TRBJ1-5	TRBV6-5	ASSRTGPNQPQH
TRBD1	NA	TRBJ2-7	TRBV2	ASSERDRDEQY
TRBD1	NA	TRBJ1-4	TRBV27	ASRITGGINEKLF
TRBD2	NA	TRBJ2-7	TRBV12-5	ASAMGLAGASHEQY
TRBD1	NA	TRBJ2-5	TRBV7-9	ASNTGAVGETQY
NA	NA	TRBJ1-4	TRBV29-1	SVDYEEKLF
TRBD1	NA	TRBJ1-5	TRBV5-1	TSSDGQGARNQPQH
TRBD1	once	TRBJ1-2	TRBV30	AWSAGQGFAHGYT
NA	NA	TRBJ2-2	TRBV15	ATSRDRLQGGTGELF
TRBD1	NA	TRBJ1-5	TRBV14	ASSLRGLYSNQPQH
NA	NA	TRBJ2-2	TRBV30	AWSGKDFNTGELF
TRBD1	NA	TRBJ1-1	TRBV5-1	ASSLGAGTGDTEAF
TRBD1	NA	TRBJ1-1	TRBV5-4	ASSSYGQGARDTEAF
TRBD1	few	TRBJ2-7	TRBV5-8	ASSWTGTYYEQY
NA	NA	TRBJ2-7	TRBV27	ASSNRVEGPTGNYEQY